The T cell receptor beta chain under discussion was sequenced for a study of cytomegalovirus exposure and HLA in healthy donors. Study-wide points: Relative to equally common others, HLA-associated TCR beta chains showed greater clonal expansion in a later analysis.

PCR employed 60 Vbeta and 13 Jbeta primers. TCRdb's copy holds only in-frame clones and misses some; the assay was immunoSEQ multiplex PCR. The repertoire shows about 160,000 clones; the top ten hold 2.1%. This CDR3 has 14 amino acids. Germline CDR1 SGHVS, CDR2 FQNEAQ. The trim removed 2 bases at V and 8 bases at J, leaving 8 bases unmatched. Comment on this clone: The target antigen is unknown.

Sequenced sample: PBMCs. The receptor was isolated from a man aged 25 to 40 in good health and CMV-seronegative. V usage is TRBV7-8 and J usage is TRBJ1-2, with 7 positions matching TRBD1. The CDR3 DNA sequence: TGTGCCAGCAGCTTAAATGAGGGGGCATTCGGCTACACCTTC. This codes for CASSLNEGAFGYTF.